This TCR beta chain was identified in a study of blood T cell repertoires in COVID-19. Whole-study context: The samples span acute and convalescent COVID-19 from the United States, Italy and Spain.

Authors' data handling: For nucleated cells, counts were estimated from reference gene primer amplification. Here immunoSEQ multiplex PCR was the method, and the copy in TCRdb shows in-frame clones only, minus some. That table furnishes V, J and clone size, whereas the DNA furnished D and trimming. The table shows about 270,000 clones, with 91% occurring only once. Living in about two dozen US areas, the participants were between 18 and 89 years of age. Exposed volunteers were people who met a COVID-19 case within 2 weeks before study entry. The V gene's germline CDR1 is MDHEN and CDR2 SYDVKM. V lost 6 bases to trimming and J lost 1 base; unmatched junction nucleotides: 17. This CDR3 comprises 19 residues.

The source material was PBMCs or T cells enriched from blood (not recorded which). This TCR derives from a middle-aged man who had been exposed to COVID-19. V and J are TRBV28 and TRBJ1-1; 10 bases align to TRBD1. CDR3 DNA: TGTGCCAGCAGGATAATTCGATTCGAGACAGGGGGCGAGAACACTGAAGCTTTCTTT. It specifies CASRIIRFETGGENTEAFF.